The rows below give T cell receptor beta chains drawn from one sample of a study of blood T cell repertoires in COVID-19. Profiled with immunoSEQ multiplex PCR; TCRdb holds only in-frame clones, not every one. Among roughly 250,000 clones listed, approximately 85% were seen once. Sequenced input: peripheral blood. The origin of the receptors is a human donor with COVID-19, enrolled during active disease. The donor label of this sample is uncertain. The CDR3 runs from the conserved cysteine through the conserved F or W. A D gene is named only where the DNA matches it firmly. Clone sizes are given selectively: once, few, many, or a class where the clone is expanded.

TRBJ2-3 - 16 TRBD1 TRBV5-6 CASSTSTGFLADTQYF TGTGCCAGCAGCACCTCGACAGGGTTTCTTGCAGATACGCAGTATTTT
TRBJ2-2 - 12 - TRBV19 CASSIRTGELFF TGTGCCAGTAGTATCAGGACAGGGGAGCTGTTTTTT
TRBJ2-3 - 14 TRBD2 TRBV28 CASSGGISTDTQYF TGTGCCTCTTCGGGAGGTATAAGCACAGATACGCAGTATTTT
TRBJ2-2 many 15 TRBD2 TRBV30 CACEVAGVVTGELFF TGTGCCTGCGAGGTAGCGGGAGTGGTTACCGGGGAGCTGTTTTTT
TRBJ2-3 - 17 TRBD2 TRBV7-9 CASSQRGLAGAGDTQYF TGTGCCAGCAGCCAGAGGGGACTAGCGGGAGCGGGAGATACGCAGTATTTT
TRBJ1-2 - 14 - TRBV7-2 CASSEDRYSYGYTF TGTGCCAGCAGCGAGGACAGATACTCCTATGGCTACACCTTC
TRBJ2-6 - 15 - TRBV5-1 CASSLDSPGANVLTF TGCGCCAGCAGCTTGGACAGCCCTGGGGCCAACGTCCTGACTTTC
TRBJ2-1 - 15 TRBD2 TRBV30 CAWTLGLAGVYEQFF TGTGCCTGGACCCTGGGACTAGCGGGAGTTTATGAGCAGTTCTTC
TRBJ1-1 - 13 - TRBV7-9 CASSLIGNTEAFF TGTGCCAGCAGCTTGATCGGGAACACTGAAGCTTTCTTT
TRBJ2-1 - 14 - TRBV10-2 CASSDIFSYNEQFF TGCGCCAGCAGCGACATTTTCTCCTACAATGAGCAGTTCTTC
TRBJ1-6 - 12 - TRBV7-2 CASSLVGGRVHF TGTGCCAGCAGCTTAGTTGGAGGTCGGGTCCACTTT
TRBJ2-1 once 14 - TRBV5-6 CASSPPGLINEQFF TGTGCCAGCAGCCCGCCGGGACTGATCAATGAGCAGTTCTTC
TRBJ1-2 - 14 - TRBV30 CAWTIPGHNYGYTF TGTGCCTGGACCATACCGGGACACAACTATGGCTACACCTTC
TRBJ2-7 - 14 TRBD2 TRBV29-1 CSVESREVPYEQYF TGCAGCGTTGAGAGCCGGGAGGTCCCCTACGAGCAGTACTTC
TRBJ1-2 - 15 - TRBV21-1 CASSDRDRDDYGYTF TGTGCCAGCAGCGATCGGGACAGGGACGACTATGGCTACACCTTC
TRBJ1-2 - 15 - TRBV28 CASSFPTAQGGGYTF TGTGCCAGCAGCTTCCCCACTGCCCAAGGAGGGGGCTACACCTTC
TRBJ2-7 - 14 TRBD1 TRBV6-5 CASRETGAAYEQYF TGTGCCAGCAGAGAGACAGGGGCCGCCTACGAGCAGTACTTC
TRBJ1-1 - 11 - TRBV20-1 CSARENTEAFF TGCAGTGCTAGGGAGAATACTGAAGCTTTCTTT
TRBJ2-7 - 18 TRBD1 TRBV27 CASSLPPSGTGQSYEQYF TGTGCCAGCAGTTTACCCCCCTCCGGGACAGGGCAAAGCTACGAGCAGTACTTC
TRBJ2-1 - 16 - TRBV6-1 CASSESSVLPYNEQFF TGTGCCAGCAGTGAATCCAGCGTTCTCCCCTACAATGAGCAGTTCTTC
TRBJ2-7 - 11 - TRBV20-1 CSARDSMRQYF TGCAGTGCTAGAGACTCCATGCGGCAGTACTTC
TRBJ2-2 - 15 - TRBV5-1 CASRPQATNTGELFF TGCGCCAGCAGGCCGCAGGCGACGAACACCGGGGAGCTGTTTTTT
TRBJ1-1 - 13 - TRBV15 CATSRGQYTEAFF TGTGCCACCAGCAGAGGACAGTACACTGAAGCTTTCTTT
TRBJ2-5 - 13 - TRBV3-1/TRBV3-2 CASSHESQETQYF TGTGCCAGCAGCCATGAGTCACAAGAGACCCAGTACTTC
TRBJ2-3 - 14 - TRBV19 CASSIRDFTDTQYF TGTGCCAGTAGTATTCGAGATTTCACAGATACGCAGTATTTT
TRBJ2-1 - 17 TRBD2 TRBV5-1 CASSIGTSGSAYNEQFF TGCGCCAGCAGCATTGGGACTAGCGGGAGCGCCTACAATGAGCAGTTCTTC
TRBJ1-1 - 20 TRBD1 TRBV14 CASSQVQGQGRGLWNTEAFF TGTGCCAGCAGCCAAGTTCAAGGACAGGGTCGGGGTCTGTGGAACACTGAAGCTTTCTTT
TRBJ2-2 - 17 TRBD1 TRBV5-4 CASSKTTGGASTGELFF TGTGCCAGCAGCAAGACAACAGGGGGCGCGAGCACCGGGGAGCTGTTTTTT
TRBJ2-7 - 13 - TRBV19 CASSPGTSNEQYF TGTGCCAGTAGCCCGGGGACATCTAACGAGCAGTACTTC
TRBJ2-2 - 14 - TRBV30 CAWSDGFHTGELFF TGTGCCTGGAGTGACGGGTTTCACACCGGGGAGCTGTTTTTT
TRBJ1-1 - 13 - TRBV6-5 CASLGGLNTEAFF TGTGCCAGCCTAGGGGGTCTGAACACTGAAGCTTTCTTT
TRBJ1-1 - 12 - TRBV5-6 CASSRGNTEAFF TGTGCCAGCAGTAGGGGGAACACTGAAGCTTTCTTT
TRBJ1-6 - 14 TRBD1 TRBV27 CASSFGTDNSPLHF TGTGCCAGCAGTTTCGGGACAGACAATTCACCCCTCCACTTT
TRBJ1-2 - 12 - TRBV28 CASSYSGDAATF TGTGCCAGCAGTTATTCGGGGGACGCCGCCACCTTC
TRBJ2-1 - 14 TRBD2 TRBV6-2/TRBV6-3 CASSRGLATGEQFF TGTGCCAGCAGTAGAGGACTAGCGACGGGGGAGCAGTTCTTC
TRBJ2-1 - 12 - TRBV19 CASSIRDNEQFF TGTGCCAGTAGTATTCGGGACAATGAGCAGTTCTTC
TRBJ1-5 - 14 - TRBV7-9 CASSSSFSNQPQHF TGTGCCAGCAGCTCAAGCTTTAGCAATCAGCCCCAGCATTTT
TRBJ2-3 - 14 TRBD2 TRBV15 CATSRELAGDTQYF TGTGCCACCAGCAGAGAACTAGCGGGGGATACGCAGTATTTT
TRBJ2-7 - 16 TRBD1 TRBV6-5 CASSYSRDRVSYEQYF TGTGCCAGCAGTTACTCGAGAGACAGGGTTTCCTACGAGCAGTACTTC
TRBJ1-2 - 16 TRBD1 TRBV27 CASSLAGTGVWYGYTF TGTGCCAGCAGTTTAGCCGGGACAGGGGTCTGGTATGGCTACACCTTC
TRBJ1-4 - 14 TRBD1 TRBV5-8 CASSWTGAVEKLFF TGTGCCAGCAGCTGGACAGGGGCGGTTGAAAAACTGTTTTTT
TRBJ1-1 - 16 - TRBV6-2/TRBV6-3 CASSPILRQMNTEAFF TGTGCCAGCAGTCCCATCTTGAGACAGATGAACACTGAAGCTTTCTTT
TRBJ2-3 once 15 TRBD2 TRBV2 CASSDPGLLLDTQYF TGTGCCAGCAGTGACCCGGGACTACTGCTAGATACGCAGTATTTT
TRBJ2-7 few 15 TRBD1 TRBV7-9 CASSPPGQGVYEQYF TGTGCCAGCAGCCCACCGGGACAGGGTGTATACGAGCAGTACTTC
TRBJ1-1 once 14 TRBD1 TRBV6-5 CASSLWRQGTEAFF TGTGCCAGCAGTCTTTGGCGACAGGGGACTGAAGCTTTCTTT
TRBJ1-3 - 14 - TRBV28 CASSPQSSGNTIYF TGTGCCAGCAGCCCACAGAGCTCTGGAAACACCATATATTTT
TRBJ1-1 - 14 TRBD1 TRBV19 CASSMGTANTEAFF TGTGCCAGTAGTATGGGGACAGCGAACACTGAAGCTTTCTTT
TRBJ1-5 - 12 - TRBV12-3/TRBV12-4 CASQDTYQPQHF TGTGCCAGTCAAGATACTTACCAGCCCCAGCATTTT
TRBJ2-7 few 16 TRBD2 TRBV7-9 CASSLDLAGGPYEQYF TGTGCCAGCAGCTTAGATCTAGCGGGAGGGCCATACGAGCAGTACTTC
TRBJ2-7 - 13 TRBD1 TRBV5-4 CASSRQGEYEQYF TGTGCCAGCAGCCGACAGGGGGAGTACGAGCAGTACTTC
TRBJ2-1 once 15 - TRBV7-3 CASSSFSRGVGEQFF TGTGCCAGCAGCTCCTTTTCACGAGGCGTAGGTGAGCAGTTCTTC
TRBJ2-1 - 15 TRBD2 TRBV4-2 CASSPSGLADNEQFF TGTGCCAGCAGCCCCTCGGGACTAGCGGATAATGAGCAGTTCTTC
TRBJ1-5 once 13 - TRBV9 CASSPGGNQPQHF TGTGCCAGCAGCCCCGGAGGGAATCAGCCCCAGCATTTT
TRBJ1-2 - 15 - TRBV7-8 CASSLAWAGSNGYTF TGTGCCAGCAGCTTAGCGTGGGCAGGATCCAATGGCTACACCTTC
TRBJ1-5 - 15 - TRBV7-2 CASSLGGRENQPQHF TGTGCCAGCAGCTTAGGGGGTAGGGAGAATCAGCCCCAGCATTTT
TRBJ1-2 - 13 - TRBV7-2 CASSLATERGYTF TGTGCCAGCAGCTTGGCCACCGAACGAGGCTACACCTTC
TRBJ2-1 - 16 - TRBV4-1 CASSRDRREGNNEQFF TGCGCCAGCAGCCGTGATCGGCGGGAAGGAAACAATGAGCAGTTCTTC
TRBJ2-7 - 15 TRBD1 TRBV5-8 CASSPTGTGVYEQYF TGTGCCAGCAGCCCGACCGGGACAGGGGTCTACGAGCAGTACTTC